These 18 T cell receptor beta chains were all obtained from the same sample, sequenced in a study of CDR3 diversity in severe acne. TCRdb re-called the PCR reads through MiXCR, storing one row per CDR3 protein. The sample holds over 85,000 distinct CDR3 sequences, roughly half seen once. Sequencing was performed on blood. These receptor sequences come from a male donor with acne.

This clonotype occurred once. A much larger clonotype is one base distant, so this may be a read error. The chain has TRBV20-1 and TRBJ1-3, with unresolved D. The CDR3 has 16 amino acids. Between the trimmed V and J ends, which lost 0 bases and 2 bases, there was a span of 14 bases. Germline V gives CDR1 DFQATT, CDR2 SNEGSKA (reference sequence). CDR3 in DNA: TGCAGTGCTAGAGATCGGCGGAAAAACCCTGGAAACACCATATATTTT. Residues: CSARDRRKNPGNTIYF.

Regarding this clonotype: A junction boundary mismatches the germline segment, possibly from a read error. The gene calls are TRBV28 and TRBJ2-3; no clear D gene. Germline lookup yields CDR1 MDHEN and CDR2 SYDVKM. There are 19 residues in the CDR3. CDR3 amino acids: CASSLSFLLRTKGGNTQYF. In nucleotides, the CDR3 is TGTGCCAGCAGTTTATCGTTTCTTCTTCGGACCAAGGGTGGAAATACGCAATATTTT.

By share, this clonotype counts as medium-sized. This chain links TRBV10-2 with TRBJ1-5; D is uncertain. V was cut by 1 base and J by 0 bases, with 10 bases left in between. CDR3 length: 16 amino acids. CDR1 and CDR2 (germline): WSHSY, SAAADI. DNA of the CDR3: TGCGCCAGCAGTGAGTGGGTAGATTATAGCAATCAGCCCCAGCATTTT. This codes for CASSEWVDYSNQPQHF.

This clonotype was seen just once. The chain combines TRBV29-1 with TRBJ2-7, with 8 bases fitting TRBD1. Germline V gene sequence: CDR1 SQVTM, CDR2 ANQGSEA. The CDR3 extends over 15 amino acids. With 3 bases clipped from V and 1 base from J, the junction kept 8 bases outside the gene matches. CDR3 bases: TGCAGCGTTGAGGGGACAGGCTCCTGGTCCTACGAGCAGTACTTC. The encoded protein is CSVEGTGSWSYEQYF.

V and J are TRBV2 and TRBJ1-2, with D unclear. The V and J ends lost 6 bases and 7 bases respectively, with 9 bases between them. The CDR3 length is 11 residues. Germline V gene data show CDR1 as SNHLY and CDR2 as FYNNEI. CDR3 in DNA: TGTGCCAGCAGATCGACGGCTGGCTACACCTTC. Amino acids: CASRSTAGYTF.

The table lists this clonotype with many counts. V is TRBV20-1 and J is TRBJ2-7; 7 positions match TRBD2. This CDR3 region has 13 residues. Germline trimming cut 3 bases from V and 6 bases from J; bases unmatched to any gene: 8. Germline V gene data show CDR1 as DFQATT and CDR2 as SNEGSKA (reference sequence). The CDR3 sequence: CSASLLREFEQYF. The DNA for the CDR3 is TGCAGTGCTAGTCTTTTGCGGGAGTTCGAGCAGTACTTC.

Concerning this clonotype itself: An end of the junction differs from the germline gene, which may be a read error. The V gene is TRBV7-3, the J gene TRBJ2-5, with D unclear. Germline V gene lookup returns CDR1 SGHTA and CDR2 FQGTGA. This CDR3 is built from 15 residues. The DNA for the CDR3 is TGTGCTAGCAGCTCCGCGGCCTCGGGTTTGGAGACCCAGTACTTC. The encoded protein is CASSSAASGLETQYF.

The chain carries TRBV4-2 and TRBJ1-2; D perhaps matches TRBD1 (5 bases). The germline CDR1 and CDR2 sequences are LGHNA and YNFKEQ. Between the trimmed V and J ends, which lost 7 bases and 3 bases, there was a span of 12 bases. This CDR3 has 13 residues. In DNA form, the CDR3 reads TGTGCCAGCACCATGTGGGGCGACTATGGCTACACCTTC. It translates to CASTMWGDYGYTF.

The gene calls are TRBV9 and TRBJ2-7; 8 nucleotides agree with TRBD2. The germline CDR1 and CDR2 sequences are SGDLS and YYNGEE. The CDR3 runs 15 residues. The V segment lost 3 bases and the J segment 3 bases; nucleotides outside the gene matches: 8. The CDR3, as DNA: TGTGCCAGCAGCGGAAGCAGCGGGAGTATCTACGAGCAGTACTTC. Translating gives CASSGSSGSIYEQYF.

This rearrangement joins TRBV19 to TRBJ1-2, with 9 bases identical to TRBD1. Trimming removed 5 bases from V and 8 bases from J; junction bases left unmatched: 6. The V gene's germline CDR1 is LNHDA and CDR2 SQIVND (reference sequence). The CDR3 contains 13 residues. Here the CDR3 DNA reads TGTGCCAGTAGTCCAGGACAGGGGATCGGCTACACCTTC. Translation: CASSPGQGIGYTF.

The V gene is TRBV10-3, the J gene TRBJ2-7; 11 nucleotides agree with TRBD2. V trimming: 10 bases; J trimming: 0 bases; junction bases outside the gene matches: 14. Per germline, CDR1 ENHRY and CDR2 SYGVKD. The CDR3 sequence is 17 residues long. The CDR3 spells CATRTLSSGGSSYEQYF. The CDR3 DNA sequence: TGTGCCACCCGAACTCTTTCTAGCGGGGGGAGCTCCTACGAGCAGTACTTC.

This clonotype was recorded once. The chain is built from TRBV25-1 and TRBJ2-3, with 10 positions matching TRBD2. CDR3 length equals 17 residues. Germline CDR1 reads MGHDK; CDR2 reads SYGVNS. With V trimmed by 4 bases and J by 3 bases, 10 bases remained unmatched. The CDR3 bases are TGTGCCAGCAGTGCTCGCATCCTAGCGGGAGTAACAGATACGCAGTATTTT. It is translated as CASSARILAGVTDTQYF.

The J gene is TRBJ1-6, the V gene TRBV20-1, with 10 nucleotides matching TRBD1. The CDR3 covers 14 residues. In germline, CDR1 is DFQATT, CDR2 SNEGSKA (reference sequence). V was pared by 5 bases and J by 9 bases, with 7 bases of the junction left unmatched. The CDR3 DNA is TGCAGTGCTTGGGACAGGGGAACAAGTTCACCCCTCCACTTT. This sequence encodes CSAWDRGTSSPLHF.

The J gene is TRBJ1-4, the V gene TRBV4-1; D call uncertain. The CDR3 contains 17 residues. V lost 1 base and J 0 bases, leaving 12 bases between the germline ends. CDR1 is MGHRA and CDR2 is YSYEKL in the germline V gene. The CDR3 protein is CASSQGAAFSTNEKLFF. The DNA of the CDR3 is TGCGCCAGCAGCCAAGGGGCAGCCTTTTCAACTAATGAAAAACTGTTTTTT.

For this clonotype: One end of the junction does not line up with germline, which may come from a read error. The chain links TRBV5-1 to TRBJ1-1, with D unresolved. From germline, CDR1 is SGHRS and CDR2 YFSETQ. This CDR3 contains 13 residues. The CDR3: CAGSFSGNTEAFF. The CDR3 DNA reads TGCGCCGGCAGCTTCTCCGGGAACACTGAAGCTTTCTTT.

Concerning this clonotype: The junction departs from germline at one end; a sequencing error may be responsible. The gene calls are TRBV2 and TRBJ2-1; a weak D match, TRBD2 (6 bases). The CDR3 totals 15 residues. The germline V gene encodes CDR1 SNHLY and CDR2 FYNNEI. The CDR3, as DNA: TGCGCCAGCTGTGAGTCGACTAGTAGGCGCGATGAGCAGTTCTTC. Translated: CASCESTSRRDEQFF.

This chain links TRBV20-1 with TRBJ1-2, with TRBD1 matching 8 bases. CDR1 is DFQATT, CDR2 SNEGSKA, per germline (reference sequence). The CDR3 contains 15 residues. Trimming removed 3 bases from V and 5 bases from J; junction bases left unmatched: 11. CDR3 residues: CSASDNRGRDYGYTF. CDR3 DNA sequence: TGCAGTGCTAGTGACAACAGGGGGAGGGATTATGGCTACACCTTC.

This clonotype has only a few counts. V is TRBV15 and J is TRBJ2-5; possible D gene TRBD2, 5 bases. The CDR3 is 13 amino acids. The V gene's germline CDR1 is LNHNV and CDR2 YYDKDF (reference sequence). The V end lost 0 bases, the J end lost 4 bases, and 6 bases lay between the germline ends. The CDR3 nucleotides read TGTGCCACCAGCAGAGAGAGGGCAGAGACCCAGTACTTC. Its translation: CATSRERAETQYF.